The T cell receptor (beta chain) described here comes from a study of shared clonotypes between healthy human individuals. Clones were read by immunoSEQ multiplex PCR, and TCRdb kept only the in-frame ones, dropping some. Here the sample spans around 2.5 million clones, 80% to 95% being singletons. The V gene end was trimmed by 8 bases and the J gene end by 3 bases; junction bases not matched to a gene: 19. CDR3 length: 20 residues. The V gene's germline CDR1 is MNHEY and CDR2 SMNVEV (reference sequence). Material for sequencing was naive CD4+ T cells from PBMCs. Subset: CD45RA+ positively selected. The chain employs TRBV27 and TRBJ2-7; 16 nucleotides agree with TRBD2. This TCR was recovered from a man younger than 30 in good health. Some clones in this sample may be carry-over from other donors' samples. The CDR3, as DNA: TGTGCCAGCTCTAAAATAGCTCCGGGACTAGCGGGAGGGCCGGTCTACGAGCAGTACTTC. Its translation is CASSKIAPGLAGGPVYEQYF.